The source of this TCR beta chain is a study of T cells in Graves' hyperthyroidism and ophthalmopathy. Of note for this clonotype: Its antigen remains unknown.

Trimming removed 3 bases from V and 10 bases from J, with 22 bases in between. Germline V gene lookup returns CDR1 SQVTM and CDR2 ANQGSEA. There are 16 residues in the CDR3. Study-level points and caveats: The model's output predicted ophthalmopathy at a median of 6.5 months prior to onset.

Amplification yielded TCR beta CDR3 regions, with RNA transcripts as the source. Researchers ran a first-round RT-PCR on the TCR CDR3 using the HTBI primer set. TCRdb independently ran MiXCR on the multiplex PCR reads; one entry per CDR3 protein. The sample has hundreds of thousands of distinct CDR3 sequences, 35% to 55% seen once. The sequence derives from a woman between 18 and 29 years old with Graves' hyperthyroidism. Sample: peripheral blood or thyroid tissue (not recorded which). V gene TRBV29-1 combines with J gene TRBJ1-6; D is perhaps TRBD1 (5 bases). CDR3 in amino acids: CSVDTNRRGAESPLHF. The CDR3 region has the DNA TGCAGCGTTGACACCAATCGCCGGGGCGCAGAGTCACCCCTCCACTTT.